The T cell receptor beta chain described here comes from a study of T cell responses to AZD1222 COVID-19 vaccine. Generated by immunoSEQ multiplex PCR, the TCRdb table keeps only in-frame clones and is missing some. The data hold 75,000 to 90,000 clones, with about 92% observed a single time. The V end was cut by 5 bases, the J end by 3 bases, with 14 bases between. Germline assignment: CDR1 MDHEN and CDR2 SYDVKM. The CDR3 loop spans 15 amino acids. This clonotype was obtained from an adult who received the AZD1222 COVID-19 vaccine. The rearrangement links TRBV28 to TRBJ2-1, with D possibly matching TRBD2 (6 bases). Sequencing was performed on peripheral blood, taken 28 days after the second AZD1222 dose. The CDR3 region has the DNA TGTGCCAGCAGTCGGGACTCATCCAGCTACAATGAGCAGTTCTTC. The encoded protein is CASSRDSSSYNEQFF.